This T cell receptor beta chain was sequenced during a study of blood T cell repertoires in COVID-19. Study background: The United States, Italy and Spain were the sources of the acute and convalescent COVID-19 samples.

The germline V gene encodes CDR1 SGHRS and CDR2 YFSETQ. The CDR3 has 15 amino acids. The V end lost 0 bases, the J end lost 6 bases, and 15 bases lay between the germline ends. In the authors' workflow: Counts of nucleated cells, estimated from reference gene primer amplification, were obtained. Method: immunoSEQ multiplex PCR; TCRdb's copy keeps in-frame clones and lacks some. V, J and clone size were drawn from that table, and D and trimming were deduced from the DNA. The sample holds 150,000 or so clones, roughly 81% seen once. The chain links TRBV5-1 to TRBJ1-2, with D possibly matching TRBD1 (5 bases). The TCR sequence derives from a woman aged 45-59 years with active or convalescent COVID-19. What was sequenced was peripheral blood. CDR3 DNA sequence: TGCGCCAGCAGCTTGGACCCAGGGTTTCCAGATGGCTACACCTTC. It codes for CASSLDPGFPDGYTF.